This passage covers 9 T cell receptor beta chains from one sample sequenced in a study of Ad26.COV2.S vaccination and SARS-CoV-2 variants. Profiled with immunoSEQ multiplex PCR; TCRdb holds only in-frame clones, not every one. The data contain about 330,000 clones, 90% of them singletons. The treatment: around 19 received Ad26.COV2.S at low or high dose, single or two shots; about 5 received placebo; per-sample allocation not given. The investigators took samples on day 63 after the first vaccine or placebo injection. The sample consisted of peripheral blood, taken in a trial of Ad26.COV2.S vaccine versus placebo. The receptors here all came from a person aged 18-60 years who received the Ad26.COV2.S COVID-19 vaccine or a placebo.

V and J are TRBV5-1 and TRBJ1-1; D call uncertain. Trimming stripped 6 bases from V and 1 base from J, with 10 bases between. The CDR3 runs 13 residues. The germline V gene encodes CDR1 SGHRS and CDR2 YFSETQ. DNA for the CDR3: TGCGCCAGCATAGGTCCGCAGAACACTGAAGCTTTCTTT. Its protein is CASIGPQNTEAFF.

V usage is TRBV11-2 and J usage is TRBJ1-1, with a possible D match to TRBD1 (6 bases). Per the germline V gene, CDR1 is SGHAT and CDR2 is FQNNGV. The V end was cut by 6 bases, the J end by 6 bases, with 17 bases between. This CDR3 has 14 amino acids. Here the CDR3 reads CASSPSRQGPEAFF. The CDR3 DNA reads TGTGCCAGCAGTCCTTCCCGTCAGGGGCCTGAAGCTTTCTTT. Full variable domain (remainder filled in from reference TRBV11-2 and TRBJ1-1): EAGVAQSPRYKIIEKRQSVAFWCNPISGHATLYWYQQILGQGPKLLIQFQNNGVVDDSQLPKDRFSAERLKGVDSTLKIQPAKLEDSAVYLCASSPSRQGPEAFFGQGTRLTVV.

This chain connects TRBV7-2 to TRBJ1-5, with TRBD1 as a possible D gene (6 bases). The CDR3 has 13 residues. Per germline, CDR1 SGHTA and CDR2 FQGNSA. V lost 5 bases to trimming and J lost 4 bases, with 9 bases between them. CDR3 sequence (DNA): TGTGCCAGCAGCATGCAGGGGAATCAGCCCCAGCATTTT. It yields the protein CASSMQGNQPQHF.

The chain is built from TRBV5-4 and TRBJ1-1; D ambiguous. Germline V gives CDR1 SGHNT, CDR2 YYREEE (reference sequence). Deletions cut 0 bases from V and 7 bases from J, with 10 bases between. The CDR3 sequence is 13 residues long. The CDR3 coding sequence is TGTGCCAGCAGCTTGGTCGGCAGACTTGAAGCTTTCTTT. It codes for CASSLVGRLEAFF.

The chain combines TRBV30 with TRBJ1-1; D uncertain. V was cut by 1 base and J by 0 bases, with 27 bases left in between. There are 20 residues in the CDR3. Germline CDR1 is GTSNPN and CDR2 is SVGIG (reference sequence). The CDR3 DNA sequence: TGTGCCTGGAGTGGTGGAGGAAAGAAGCCTAACCCTCTTATGAACACTGAAGCTTTCTTT. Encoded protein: CAWSGGGKKPNPLMNTEAFF.

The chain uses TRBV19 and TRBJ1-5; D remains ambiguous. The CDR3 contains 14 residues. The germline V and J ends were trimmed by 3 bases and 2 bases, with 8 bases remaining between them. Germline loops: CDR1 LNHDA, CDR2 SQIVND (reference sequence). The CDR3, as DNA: TGTGCCAGTAGTATCGAGGTAGGCAATCAGCCCCAGCATTTT. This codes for CASSIEVGNQPQHF. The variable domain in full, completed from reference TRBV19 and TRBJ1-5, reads DGGITQSPKYLFRKEGQNVTLSCEQNLNHDAMYWYRQDPGQGLRLIYYSQIVNDFQKGDIAEGYSVSREKKESFPLTVTSAQKNPTAFYLCASSIEVGNQPQHFGDGTRLSIL.

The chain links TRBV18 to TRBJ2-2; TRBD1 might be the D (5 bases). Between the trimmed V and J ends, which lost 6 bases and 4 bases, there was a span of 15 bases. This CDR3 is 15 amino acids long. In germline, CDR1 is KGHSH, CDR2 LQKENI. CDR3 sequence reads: CASSPGQVPTGELFF. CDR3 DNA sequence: TGTGCCAGCTCCCCTGGACAAGTCCCCACCGGGGAGCTGTTTTTT.

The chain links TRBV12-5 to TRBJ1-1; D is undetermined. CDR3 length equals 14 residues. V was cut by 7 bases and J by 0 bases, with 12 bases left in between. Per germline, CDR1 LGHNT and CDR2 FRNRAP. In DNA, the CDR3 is TGTGCTAGTGCCCTCCCCGCCCTGAACACTGAAGCTTTCTTT. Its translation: CASALPALNTEAFF.

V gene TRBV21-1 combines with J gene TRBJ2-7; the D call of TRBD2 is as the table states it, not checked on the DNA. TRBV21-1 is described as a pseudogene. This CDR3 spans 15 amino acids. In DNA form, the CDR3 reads TGTGCCAGCAGCAACCCTAGCGGGGGTACCTACGAGCAGTACGTC. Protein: CASSNPSGGTYEQYV.